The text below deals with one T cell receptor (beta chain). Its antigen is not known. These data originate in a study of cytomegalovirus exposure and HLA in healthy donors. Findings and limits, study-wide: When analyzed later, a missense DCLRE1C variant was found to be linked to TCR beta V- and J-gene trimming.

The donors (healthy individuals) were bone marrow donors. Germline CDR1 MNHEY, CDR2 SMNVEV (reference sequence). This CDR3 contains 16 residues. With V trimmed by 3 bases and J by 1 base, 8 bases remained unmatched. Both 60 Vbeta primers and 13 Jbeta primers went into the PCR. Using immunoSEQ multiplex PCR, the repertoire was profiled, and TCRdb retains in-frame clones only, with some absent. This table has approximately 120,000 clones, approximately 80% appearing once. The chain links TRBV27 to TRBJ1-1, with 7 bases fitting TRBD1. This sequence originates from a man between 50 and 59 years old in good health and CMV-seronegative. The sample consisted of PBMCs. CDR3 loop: CASSLTADRWNTEAFF. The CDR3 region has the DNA TGTGCCAGCAGTTTGACCGCGGACAGGTGGAACACTGAAGCTTTCTTT.